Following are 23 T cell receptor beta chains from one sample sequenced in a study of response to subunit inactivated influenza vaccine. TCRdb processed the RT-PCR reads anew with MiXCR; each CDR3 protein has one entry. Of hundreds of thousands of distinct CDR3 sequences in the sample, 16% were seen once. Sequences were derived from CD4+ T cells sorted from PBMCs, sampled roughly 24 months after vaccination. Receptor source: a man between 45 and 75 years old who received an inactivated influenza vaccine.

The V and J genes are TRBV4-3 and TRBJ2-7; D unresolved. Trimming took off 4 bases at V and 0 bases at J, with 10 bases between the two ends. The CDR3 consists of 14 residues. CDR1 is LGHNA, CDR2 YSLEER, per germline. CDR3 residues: CASSPWADSYEQYF. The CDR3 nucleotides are TGCGCCAGCAGCCCCTGGGCGGACTCCTACGAGCAGTACTTC.

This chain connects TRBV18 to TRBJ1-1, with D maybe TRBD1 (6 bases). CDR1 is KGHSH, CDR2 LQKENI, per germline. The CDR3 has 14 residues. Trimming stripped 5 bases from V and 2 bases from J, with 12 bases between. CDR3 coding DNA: TGTGCCAGCTCAACGGACAGATATAACACTGAAGCTTTCTTT. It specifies CASSTDRYNTEAFF.

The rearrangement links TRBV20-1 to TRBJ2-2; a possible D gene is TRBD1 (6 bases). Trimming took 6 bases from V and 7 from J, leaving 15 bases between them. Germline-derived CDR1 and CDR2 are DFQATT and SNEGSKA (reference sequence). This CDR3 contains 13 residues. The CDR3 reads CSAVQGMGGELFF. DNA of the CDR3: TGCAGTGCGGTTCAGGGGATGGGCGGGGAGCTGTTTTTT.

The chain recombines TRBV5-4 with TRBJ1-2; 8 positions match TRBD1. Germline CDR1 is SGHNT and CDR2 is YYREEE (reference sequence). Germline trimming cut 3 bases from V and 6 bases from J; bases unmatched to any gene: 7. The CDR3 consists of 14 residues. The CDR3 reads CASSSGQGYDGYTF. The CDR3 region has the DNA TGTGCCAGCAGCTCAGGACAGGGTTATGATGGCTACACCTTC.

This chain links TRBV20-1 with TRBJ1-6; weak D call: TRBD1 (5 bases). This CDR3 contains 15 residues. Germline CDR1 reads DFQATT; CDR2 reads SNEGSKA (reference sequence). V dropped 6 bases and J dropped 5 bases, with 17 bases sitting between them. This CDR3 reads CSANGLKGNNSPLHF. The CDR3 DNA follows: TGCAGTGCCAACGGGCTGAAGGGGAATAATTCACCCCTCCACTTT.

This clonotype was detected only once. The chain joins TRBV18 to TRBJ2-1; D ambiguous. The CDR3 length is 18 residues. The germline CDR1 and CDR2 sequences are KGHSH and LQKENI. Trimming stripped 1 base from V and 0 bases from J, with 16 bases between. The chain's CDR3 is CASSPLVRGVSSYNEQFF. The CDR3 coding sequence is TGTGCCAGCTCACCACTGGTCCGCGGCGTTAGCTCCTACAATGAGCAGTTCTTC.

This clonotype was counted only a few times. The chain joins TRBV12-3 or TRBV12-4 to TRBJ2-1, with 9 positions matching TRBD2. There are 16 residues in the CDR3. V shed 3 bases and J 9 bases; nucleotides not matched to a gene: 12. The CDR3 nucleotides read TGTGCCAGCAGTTTGGGGACGGCCGGACTAGCGCTTGAGCAGTTCTTC. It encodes CASSLGTAGLALEQFF.

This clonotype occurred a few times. CDR3 coding DNA: TGTGCCAGCAGCCAAGATGTTAGGAGGGGTCAGGAGACCCAGTACTTC. It yields the protein CASSQDVRRGQETQYF. The V call is TRBV3-1, the J call TRBJ2-5, with D possibly being TRBD2 (6 bases). Deletions cut 0 bases from V and 5 bases from J, with 16 bases between. This CDR3 region has 16 residues. In germline, CDR1 is LGHDT, CDR2 YNNKEL (reference sequence).

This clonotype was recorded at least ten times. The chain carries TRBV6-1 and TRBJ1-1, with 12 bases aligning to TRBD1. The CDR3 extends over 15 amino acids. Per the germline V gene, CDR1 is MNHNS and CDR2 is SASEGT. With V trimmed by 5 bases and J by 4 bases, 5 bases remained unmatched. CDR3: CASSLRDRGLTEAFF. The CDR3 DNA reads TGTGCCAGCAGTCTCCGGGACAGGGGGCTCACTGAAGCTTTCTTT.

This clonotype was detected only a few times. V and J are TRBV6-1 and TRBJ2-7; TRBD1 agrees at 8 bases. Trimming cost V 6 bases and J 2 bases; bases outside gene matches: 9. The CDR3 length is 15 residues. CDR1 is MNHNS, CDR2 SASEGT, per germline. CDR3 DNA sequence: TGTGCCAGCAGAATAGGACAGGGAGCAGCCTACGAGCAGTACTTC. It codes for CASRIGQGAAYEQYF.

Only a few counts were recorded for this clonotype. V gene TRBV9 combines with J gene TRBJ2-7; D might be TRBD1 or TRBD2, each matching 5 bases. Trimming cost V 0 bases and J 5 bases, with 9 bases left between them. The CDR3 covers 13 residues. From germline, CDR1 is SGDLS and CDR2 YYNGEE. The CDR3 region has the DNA TGTGCCAGCAGCGTAGACAGGCGGGACGAGCAGTACTTC. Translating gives CASSVDRRDEQYF.

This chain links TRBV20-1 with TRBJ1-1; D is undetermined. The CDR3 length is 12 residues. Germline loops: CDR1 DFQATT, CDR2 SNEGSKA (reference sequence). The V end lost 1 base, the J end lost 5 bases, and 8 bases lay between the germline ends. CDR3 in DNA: TGCAGTGCTAGAGTAAGGGAGACTGAAGCTTTCTTT. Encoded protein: CSARVRETEAFF.

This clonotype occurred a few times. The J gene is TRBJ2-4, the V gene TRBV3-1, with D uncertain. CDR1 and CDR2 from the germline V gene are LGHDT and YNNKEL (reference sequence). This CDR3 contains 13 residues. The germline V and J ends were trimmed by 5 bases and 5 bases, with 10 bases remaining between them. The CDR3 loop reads CASSSSEQNIQYF. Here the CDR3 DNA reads TGTGCCAGCAGCTCTAGTGAGCAAAACATTCAGTACTTC.

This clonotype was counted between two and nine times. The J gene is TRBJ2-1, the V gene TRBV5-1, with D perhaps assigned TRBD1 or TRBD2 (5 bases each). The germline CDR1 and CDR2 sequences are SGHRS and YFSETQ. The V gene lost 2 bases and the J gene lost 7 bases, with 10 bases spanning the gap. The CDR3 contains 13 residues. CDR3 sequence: CASSFVEGNEQFF. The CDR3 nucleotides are TGCGCCAGCAGCTTTGTTGAGGGGAATGAGCAGTTCTTC.

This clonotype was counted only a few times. This CDR3 is CASSLGGRVRHQPQHF. In DNA form, the CDR3 reads TGTGCCAGCAGTTTAGGCGGCAGGGTGAGGCATCAGCCCCAGCATTTT. This chain joins TRBV28 and TRBJ1-5; D perhaps matches TRBD1 (5 bases). The germline V gene encodes CDR1 MDHEN and CDR2 SYDVKM. V lost 2 bases and J 5 bases, leaving 16 bases between the germline ends. The CDR3 contains 16 residues.

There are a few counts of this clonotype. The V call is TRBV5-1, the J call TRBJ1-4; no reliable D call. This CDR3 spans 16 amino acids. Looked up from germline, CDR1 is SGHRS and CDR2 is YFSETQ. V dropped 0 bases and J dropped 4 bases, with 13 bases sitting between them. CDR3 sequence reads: CASSLEPDGRNEKLFF. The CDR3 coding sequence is TGCGCCAGCAGCTTGGAACCGGACGGACGTAATGAAAAACTGTTTTTT. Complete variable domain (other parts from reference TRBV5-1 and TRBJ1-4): KAGVTQTPRYLIKTRGQQVTLSCSPISGHRSVSWYQQTPGQGLQFLFEYFSETQRNKGNFPGRFSGRQFSNSRSEMNVSTLELGDSALYLCASSLEPDGRNEKLFFGSGTQLSVL.

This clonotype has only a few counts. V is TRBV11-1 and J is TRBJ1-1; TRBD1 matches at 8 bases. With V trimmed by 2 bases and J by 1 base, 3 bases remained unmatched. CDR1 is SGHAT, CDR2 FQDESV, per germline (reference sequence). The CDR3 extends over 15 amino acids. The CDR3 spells CASSLTGQANTEAFF. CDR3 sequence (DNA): TGTGCCAGCAGCTTAACGGGACAGGCGAACACTGAAGCTTTCTTT.

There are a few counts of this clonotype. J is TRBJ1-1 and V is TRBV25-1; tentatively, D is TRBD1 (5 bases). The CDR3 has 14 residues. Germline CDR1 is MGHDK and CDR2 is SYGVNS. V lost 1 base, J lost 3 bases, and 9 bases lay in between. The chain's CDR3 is CASSESGLHTEAFF. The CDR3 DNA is TGTGCCAGCAGTGAATCGGGGCTGCACACTGAAGCTTTCTTT. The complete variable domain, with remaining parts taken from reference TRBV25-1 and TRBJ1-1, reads EADIYQTPRYLVIGTGKKITLECSQTMGHDKMYWYQQDPGMELHLIHYSYGVNSTEKGDLSSESTVSRIRTEHFPLTLESARPSHTSQYLCASSESGLHTEAFFGQGTRLTVV.

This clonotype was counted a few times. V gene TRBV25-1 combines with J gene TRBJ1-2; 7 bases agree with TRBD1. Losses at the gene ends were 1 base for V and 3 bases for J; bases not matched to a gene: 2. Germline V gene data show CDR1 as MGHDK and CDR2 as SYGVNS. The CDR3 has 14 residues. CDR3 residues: CASSEWDRYYGYTF. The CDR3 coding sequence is TGTGCCAGCAGTGAATGGGACAGATACTATGGCTACACCTTC.

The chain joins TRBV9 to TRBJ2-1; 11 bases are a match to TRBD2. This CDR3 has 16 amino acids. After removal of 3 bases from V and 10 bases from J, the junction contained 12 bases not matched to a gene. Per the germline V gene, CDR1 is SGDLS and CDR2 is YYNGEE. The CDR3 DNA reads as TGTGCCAGCAGCGCGAGACTAGCGGGGCAGGTAAAGGAGCAGTTCTTC. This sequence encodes CASSARLAGQVKEQFF.

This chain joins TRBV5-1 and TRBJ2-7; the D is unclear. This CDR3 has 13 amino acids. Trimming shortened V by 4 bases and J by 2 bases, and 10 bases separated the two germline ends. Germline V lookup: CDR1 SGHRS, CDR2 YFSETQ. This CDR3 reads CASSNGEAYEQYF. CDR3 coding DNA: TGCGCCAGCAGCAATGGGGAAGCCTACGAGCAGTACTTC.

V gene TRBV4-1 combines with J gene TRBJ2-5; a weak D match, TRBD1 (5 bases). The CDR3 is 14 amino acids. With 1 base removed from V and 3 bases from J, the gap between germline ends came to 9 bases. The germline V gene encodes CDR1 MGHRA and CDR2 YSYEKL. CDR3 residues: CASSQGQPKETQYF. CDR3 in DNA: TGCGCCAGCAGCCAAGGACAGCCTAAAGAGACCCAGTACTTC.

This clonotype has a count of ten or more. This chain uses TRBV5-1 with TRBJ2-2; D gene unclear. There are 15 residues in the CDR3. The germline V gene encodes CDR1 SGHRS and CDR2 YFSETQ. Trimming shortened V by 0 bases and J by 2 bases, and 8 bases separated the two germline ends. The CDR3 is CASSLVVGNTGELFF. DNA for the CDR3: TGCGCCAGCAGCTTGGTGGTGGGAAACACCGGGGAGCTGTTTTTT.